Below, 8 T cell receptor beta chains from the same sample are listed, as sequenced in a study of control samples from healthy donors and cancer patients. Method: immunoSEQ multiplex PCR; TCRdb's copy keeps in-frame clones and lacks some. The repertoire holds around 130,000 clones, with approximately 89% as singletons. Sequenced sample: PBMCs. These receptors originate from a man aged 50-59 years with head and neck cancer.

This sequence joins TRBV25-1 and TRBJ2-1; the D gene is possibly TRBD1 (10 bases). Between the trimmed V and J ends, which lost 3 bases and 7 bases, there was a span of 25 bases. The germline V gene encodes CDR1 MGHDK and CDR2 SYGVNS. The CDR3 is 18 amino acids. CDR3 amino acids: CASSDALSGGQGKNEQFF. CDR3 nucleotides: TGTGCCAGCAGTGACGCGCTTAGCGGGGGACAGGGGAAGAATGAGCAGTTCTTC.

The rearrangement uses TRBV14 and TRBJ1-4; no firm D call. This CDR3 spans 16 amino acids. Per the germline V gene, CDR1 is SGHDN and CDR2 is FVKESK. V gave up 4 bases and J gave up 1 base, with 13 bases separating them. The CDR3 region is CASSRPSGRTNEKLFF. For the CDR3, the DNA is TGTGCCAGCAGCCGACCATCAGGTAGAACTAATGAAAAACTGTTTTTT. The full variable domain, with the rest looked up from reference TRBV14 and TRBJ1-4, is EAGVTQFPSHSVIEKGQTVTLRCDPISGHDNLYWYRRVMGKEIKFLLHFVKESKQDESGMPNNRFLAERTGGTYSTLKVQPAELEDSGVYFCASSRPSGRTNEKLFFGSGTQLSVL.

This clone showed up just once. The genes are TRBV4-2 and TRBJ1-2; D call uncertain. Germline lookup yields CDR1 LGHNA and CDR2 YNFKEQ. The V and J ends lost 0 bases and 1 base respectively, with 6 bases between them. This CDR3 is built from 14 residues. CDR3 region: CASSQERVNYGYTF. CDR3 nucleotide sequence: TGTGCCAGCAGCCAAGAAAGGGTTAACTATGGCTACACCTTC.

The rearrangement links TRBV29-1 to TRBJ1-5; TRBD1 is a possible D gene (5 bases). Germline V gene lookup returns CDR1 SQVTM and CDR2 ANQGSEA. The CDR3 has 13 amino acids. This CDR3 reads CSAGDGGDQPQHF. The CDR3 DNA follows: TGCAGTGCCGGGGACGGGGGTGATCAGCCCCAGCATTTT.

V is TRBV18 and J is TRBJ1-5; TRBD1 matches 7 bases. Per the germline V gene, CDR1 is KGHSH and CDR2 is LQKENI. The CDR3 covers 15 residues. V dropped 5 bases and J dropped 0; count of bases not matched to a gene: 4. Here the CDR3 reads CASSGQAYSNQPQHF. Written as DNA, the CDR3 is TGTGCCAGCTCAGGACAGGCGTATAGCAATCAGCCCCAGCATTTT.

The chain links TRBV12-3 or TRBV12-4 to TRBJ2-1; D may match TRBD1 or TRBD2 (5 bases each). The germline V and J ends were trimmed by 5 bases and 6 bases, with 11 bases remaining between them. This CDR3 comprises 13 residues. The CDR3 DNA sequence: TGTGCCAGCAGTCCTACTAGGGGCAATGAGCAGTTCTTC. Protein: CASSPTRGNEQFF.

The chain is built from TRBV19 and TRBJ2-1, with D possibly called TRBD1 or TRBD2 (5 bases each). Germline loops: CDR1 LNHDA, CDR2 SQIVND (reference sequence). V lost 3 bases and J 5 bases, leaving 11 bases between the germline ends. The CDR3 covers 14 residues. The CDR3 sequence is CASSISGADNEQFF. CDR3 coding DNA: TGTGCCAGTAGTATTTCCGGGGCTGACAATGAGCAGTTCTTC.

A remark on this clone: Compared with germline, one end of the junction differs, possibly owing to a read error. The chain combines TRBV11-3 with TRBJ2-7; TRBD2 is a possible D gene (6 bases). There are 15 residues in the CDR3. The germline V gene has CDR1 SGHNT and CDR2 YENEEA. DNA of the CDR3: TGCTCTTGGAGGGCAGTCGTTAGGCACCGCTACGAGCAGTACTTC. It yields the protein CSWRAVVRHRYEQYF.